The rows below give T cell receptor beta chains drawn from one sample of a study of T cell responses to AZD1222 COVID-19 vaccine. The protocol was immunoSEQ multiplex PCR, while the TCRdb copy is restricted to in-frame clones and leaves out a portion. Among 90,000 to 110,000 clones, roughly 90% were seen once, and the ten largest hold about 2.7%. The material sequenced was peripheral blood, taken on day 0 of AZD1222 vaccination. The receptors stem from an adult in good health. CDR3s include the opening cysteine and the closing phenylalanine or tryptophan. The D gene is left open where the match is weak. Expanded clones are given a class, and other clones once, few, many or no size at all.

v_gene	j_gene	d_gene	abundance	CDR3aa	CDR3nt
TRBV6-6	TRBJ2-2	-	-	CASSSPQGSNTGELFF	TGTGCCAGCAGTTCACCTCAGGGGTCGAACACCGGGGAGCTGTTTTTT
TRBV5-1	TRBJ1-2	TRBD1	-	CASSLAVDRGGPGYTF	TGCGCCAGCAGCTTGGCCGTAGACAGGGGGGGACCTGGCTACACCTTC
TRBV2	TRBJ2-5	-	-	CASSDPLRTVQETQYF	TGTGCCAGCAGTGATCCCCTCAGGACGGTCCAAGAGACCCAGTACTTC
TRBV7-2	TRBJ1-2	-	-	CASSLGRGRPGGYTF	TGTGCCAGCAGCCTGGGGCGGGGGCGGCCTGGTGGCTACACCTTC
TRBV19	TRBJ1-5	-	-	CASSITGSLGQPQHF	TGTGCCAGTAGTATAACGGGGTCCCTGGGGCAGCCCCAGCATTTT
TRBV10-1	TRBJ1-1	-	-	CASSEEGLNTEAFF	TGCGCCAGCAGTGAAGAAGGGTTGAACACTGAAGCTTTCTTT
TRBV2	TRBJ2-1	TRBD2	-	CASRYRESGSREMDNEQFF	TGTGCCAGCAGGTACCGGGAGAGCGGGAGTAGAGAAATGGACAATGAGCAGTTCTTC
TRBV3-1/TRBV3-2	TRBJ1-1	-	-	CASSQLGGITEAFF	TGTGCCAGCAGCCAATTAGGGGGAATCACTGAAGCTTTCTTT
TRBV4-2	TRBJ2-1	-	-	CASSQESFSYNEQFF	TGTGCCAGCAGCCAAGAAAGCTTCTCCTACAATGAGCAGTTCTTC
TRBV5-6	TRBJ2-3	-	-	CASSLWQGDLSDTQYF	TGTGCCAGCAGCTTGTGGCAGGGTGACTTGTCAGATACGCAGTATTTT
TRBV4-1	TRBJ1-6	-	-	CASSPAFEVNSPLHF	TGCGCCAGCAGCCCTGCGTTTGAGGTCAATTCACCCCTCCACTTT
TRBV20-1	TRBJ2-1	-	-	CSADRTNEQFF	TGCAGTGCTGACAGAACCAATGAGCAGTTCTTC
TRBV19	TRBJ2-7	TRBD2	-	CASSFGSGISYEQYF	TGTGCCAGTAGTTTCGGTAGCGGGATTTCCTACGAGCAGTACTTC
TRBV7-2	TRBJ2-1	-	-	CASSPGHLDEQFF	TGTGCCAGCAGCCCGGGACACTTGGATGAGCAGTTCTTC
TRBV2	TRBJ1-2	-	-	CASTTTGYGYTF	TGTGCCAGCACAACGACAGGCTATGGCTACACCTTC
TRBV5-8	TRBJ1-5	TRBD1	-	CASSLEGGSQPQHF	TGTGCCAGCAGCTTGGAAGGGGGCAGCCAGCCCCAGCATTTT
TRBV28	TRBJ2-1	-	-	CASSFRPLGPYEQFF	TGTGCCAGCAGTTTTCGACCCCTAGGGCCCTATGAGCAGTTCTTC
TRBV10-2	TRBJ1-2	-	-	CASMGTGEGYTF	TGCGCCAGCATGGGGACGGGGGAAGGCTACACCTTC
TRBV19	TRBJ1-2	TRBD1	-	CASSIWTGSYGYTF	TGTGCCAGTAGTATATGGACAGGGTCCTATGGCTACACCTTC
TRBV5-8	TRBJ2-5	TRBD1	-	CASSGNHRDRGRRETQYF	TGTGCCAGCAGCGGAAACCACCGGGACAGGGGGCGTCGTGAGACCCAGTACTTC
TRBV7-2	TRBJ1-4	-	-	CASSLGRGDNEKLFF	TGTGCCAGCAGCTTAGGAAGGGGGGATAATGAAAAACTGTTTTTT
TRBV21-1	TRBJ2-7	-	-	CASSKGIKAPGTGIYEQYF	TGTGCCAGCAGCAAAGGAATAAAGGCTCCCGGGACAGGCATCTACGAGCAGTACTTC
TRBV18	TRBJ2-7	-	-	CASSQPYGEQYF	TGTGCCAGCTCACAACCGTACGGAGAGCAGTACTTC
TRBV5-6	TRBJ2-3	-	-	CASTPKMRGTDTQYF	TGTGCCAGCACCCCGAAAATGAGGGGTACAGATACGCAGTATTTT
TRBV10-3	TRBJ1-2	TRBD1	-	CAISESIGTGDGYTF	TGTGCCATCAGTGAGTCGATAGGGACAGGGGATGGCTACACCTTC
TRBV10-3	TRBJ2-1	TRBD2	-	CAILAGETYNEQFF	TGTGCCATCTTAGCGGGAGAGACCTACAATGAGCAGTTCTTC
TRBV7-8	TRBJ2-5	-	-	CASSFPVQTQYF	TGTGCCAGCAGCTTTCCGGTGCAGACCCAGTACTTC
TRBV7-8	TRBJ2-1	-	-	CASSRGGNEQFF	TGTGCCAGCAGCCGAGGGGGCAATGAGCAGTTCTTC
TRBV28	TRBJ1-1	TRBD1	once	CASSSYRGYNTEAFF	TGTGCCAGCAGTTCGTACAGGGGCTACAACACTGAAGCTTTCTTT
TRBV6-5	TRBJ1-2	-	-	CASRPMGGYGYTF	TGTGCCAGCAGGCCAATGGGGGGCTATGGCTACACCTTC
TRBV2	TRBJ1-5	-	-	CASSGLYSNQPQHF	TGTGCCAGCAGTGGTCTGTATAGCAATCAGCCCCAGCATTTT
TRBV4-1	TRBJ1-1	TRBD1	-	CASSQGFLSRGTGGRAFF	TGCGCCAGCAGCCAAGGTTTTCTTTCCAGAGGGACAGGGGGAAGGGCTTTCTTT
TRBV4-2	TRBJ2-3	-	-	CASSQDSTSDTQYF	TGTGCCAGCAGCCAAGATAGTACCTCGGATACGCAGTATTTT
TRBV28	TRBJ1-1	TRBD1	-	CASSLSFLTGRNTEAFF	TGTGCCAGCAGTTTGTCCTTTTTGACAGGGAGGAACACTGAAGCTTTCTTT
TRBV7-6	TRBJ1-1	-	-	CASSGPTESNTEAFF	TGTGCCAGCAGCGGTCCGACAGAGTCGAACACTGAAGCTTTCTTT
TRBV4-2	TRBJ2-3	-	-	CASSQERMGGTDTQYF	TGTGCCAGCAGCCAAGAAAGGATGGGGGGCACAGATACGCAGTATTTT
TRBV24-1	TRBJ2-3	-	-	CATKGPNTDTQYF	TGTGCCACCAAGGGACCAAACACAGATACGCAGTATTTT
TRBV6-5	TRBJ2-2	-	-	CASSYSRGANTGELFF	TGTGCCAGCAGTTACTCCAGGGGCGCGAACACCGGGGAGCTGTTTTTT
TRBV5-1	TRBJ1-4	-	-	CASSQNRQTSNEKLFF	TGCGCCAGCAGCCAAAACCGACAGACATCTAATGAAAAACTGTTTTTT
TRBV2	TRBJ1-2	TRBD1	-	CASRGDSDFYGYTF	TGTGCCAGCAGGGGGGACAGTGACTTCTATGGCTACACCTTC
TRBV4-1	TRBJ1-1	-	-	CASSPVRKGDTEAFF	TGCGCCAGCAGCCCCGTTCGCAAGGGGGACACTGAAGCTTTCTTT
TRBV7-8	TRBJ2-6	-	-	CASSLRSPANSGANVLTF	TGTGCCAGCAGCTTAAGGTCGCCAGCTAACTCTGGGGCCAACGTCCTGACTTTC
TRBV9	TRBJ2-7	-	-	CASSVGARGDYEQYF	TGTGCCAGCAGCGTAGGGGCCCGGGGAGACTACGAGCAGTACTTC
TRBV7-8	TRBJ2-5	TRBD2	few	CASSPGEAGLAGQETQYF	TGTGCCAGCAGTCCGGGCGAGGCAGGACTAGCGGGCCAAGAGACCCAGTACTTC
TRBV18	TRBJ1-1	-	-	CASSPSVLGLEAFF	TGTGCCAGCTCACCATCTGTCCTAGGGCTTGAAGCTTTCTTT
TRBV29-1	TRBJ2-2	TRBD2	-	CSVRRGEGSTGELFF	TGCAGCGTTCGACGGGGGGAAGGTAGCACCGGGGAGCTGTTTTTT
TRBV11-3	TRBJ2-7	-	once	CASSSISGNRTYEQYF	TGTGCCAGCAGCTCGATATCCGGGAACAGGACCTACGAGCAGTACTTC
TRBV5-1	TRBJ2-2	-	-	CASRIGDSNTGELFF	TGCGCCAGCAGAATTGGGGACTCCAACACCGGGGAGCTGTTTTTT
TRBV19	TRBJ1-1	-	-	CASSKGTTPGTEAFF	TGTGCCAGTAGTAAGGGGACAACCCCGGGAACTGAAGCTTTCTTT
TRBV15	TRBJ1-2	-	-	CATRNPGTSNYGYTF	TGTGCCACCCGAAATCCCGGGACTTCTAACTATGGCTACACCTTC
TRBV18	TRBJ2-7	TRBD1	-	CASSPGQGALNEQYF	TGTGCCAGCTCACCGGGACAGGGGGCGCTGAACGAGCAGTACTTC
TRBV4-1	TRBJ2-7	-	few	CASSQDSQGWEQYF	TGCGCCAGCAGCCAAGATTCCCAAGGCTGGGAGCAGTACTTC
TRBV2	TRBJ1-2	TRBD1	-	CASSGTGVPYGYTF	TGTGCCAGCAGTGGGACAGGGGTCCCCTATGGCTACACCTTC
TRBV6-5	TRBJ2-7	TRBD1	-	CASSADRGPYEQYF	TGTGCCAGCAGCGCAGACAGGGGGCCCTACGAGCAGTACTTC
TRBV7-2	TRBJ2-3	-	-	CASRSTDTQYF	TGTGCCAGCAGGAGCACAGATACGCAGTATTTT
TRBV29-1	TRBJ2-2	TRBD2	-	CSVASGSVELFF	TGCAGCGTGGCTAGCGGGAGCGTGGAGCTGTTTTTT